The 21 T cell receptor beta chains below come from one sample, sequenced in a study of T cells in tumors after PD-1 blockade. Assay: immunoSEQ multiplex PCR; the TCRdb copy retains only in-frame clones and omits some. The sample carries 20,000 or so clones, 81% recorded once. Sequencing was performed on PBMCs, taken after anti-PD-1 therapy. These TCRs come from a human donor with advanced basal cell or squamous cell carcinoma (not recorded which).

The J gene is TRBJ1-6, the V gene TRBV6-1; 10 bases map to TRBD1. Per the germline V gene, CDR1 is MNHNS and CDR2 is SASEGT. After removal of 0 bases from V and 9 bases from J, the junction contained 2 bases not matched to a gene. This CDR3 is 15 amino acids long. The CDR3 bases are TGTGCCAGCAGTGAAGCGGGGACAGGGGTTTCACCCCTCCACTTT. Translating it yields CASSEAGTGVSPLHF.

The V call is TRBV14, the J call TRBJ2-5, with 8 bases fitting TRBD1. Looked up from germline, CDR1 is SGHDN and CDR2 is FVKESK. The trim removed 5 bases at V and 2 bases at J, leaving 4 bases unmatched. The CDR3 runs to 14 residues. The CDR3 protein is CASSYRDRQETQYF. In DNA, the CDR3 is TGTGCCAGCAGCTACCGGGACAGGCAAGAGACCCAGTACTTC. Drawing the rest from reference TRBV14 and TRBJ2-5, the complete variable domain is EAGVTQFPSHSVIEKGQTVTLRCDPISGHDNLYWYRRVMGKEIKFLLHFVKESKQDESGMPNNRFLAERTGGTYSTLKVQPAELEDSGVYFCASSYRDRQETQYFGPGTRLLVL.

The chain joins TRBV28 to TRBJ2-1; D gene unclear. The V end lost 6 bases, the J end lost 4 bases, and 10 bases lay between the germline ends. Germline CDR1 reads MDHEN; CDR2 reads SYDVKM. The CDR3 is 13 amino acids. The CDR3 reads CASSLALYNEQFF. Here the CDR3 DNA reads TGTGCCAGCAGCTTGGCCTTGTACAATGAGCAGTTCTTC. Full variable domain (rest looked up from reference TRBV28 and TRBJ2-1): DVKVTQSSRYLVKRTGEKVFLECVQDMDHENMFWYRQDPGLGLRLIYFSYDVKMKEKGDIPEGYSVSREKKERFSLILESASTNQTSMYLCASSLALYNEQFFGPGTRLTVL.

The chain employs TRBV11-3 and TRBJ2-3; D unclear. Trimming took off 0 bases at V and 3 bases at J, with 4 bases between the two ends. CDR1 SGHNT and CDR2 YENEEA come from the germline V gene. The length of the CDR3 is 13 residues. The CDR3 coding sequence is TGTGCCAGCAGCTTAGAACCGACAGATACGCAGTATTTT. As protein: CASSLEPTDTQYF.

The sample holds one count of this clone. The gene calls are TRBV2 and TRBJ2-3, with TRBD1 matching 7 bases. The V and J ends lost 5 bases and 0 bases, in that order; junction bases with no gene match: 5. Germline CDR1 is SNHLY and CDR2 is FYNNEI. The CDR3 length is 15 residues. The CDR3 protein is CASSQGTASTDTQYF. CDR3 DNA: TGTGCCAGCAGTCAAGGGACAGCTAGCACAGATACGCAGTATTTT. Variable domain in full (rest from reference TRBV2 and TRBJ2-3): EPEVTQTPSHQVTQMGQEVILRCVPISNHLYFYWYRQILGQKVEFLVSFYNNEISEKSEIFDDQFSVERPDGSNFTLKIRSTKLEDSAMYFCASSQGTASTDTQYFGPGTRLTVL.

This sequence joins TRBV7-9 and TRBJ2-7, with 8 bases lining up with TRBD1. The CDR3 is 14 amino acids. The germline V gene encodes CDR1 SEHNR and CDR2 FQNEAQ (reference sequence). Trimming took 5 bases from V and 6 from J; bases not matched to a gene: 9. The CDR3 DNA sequence: TGTGCCAGCAGCATGGACAGGGAATTCGTCGAGCAGTACTTC. Protein: CASSMDREFVEQYF.

V is TRBV11-1 and J is TRBJ2-2; 10 positions agree with TRBD2. The junction had 6 bases not matched to a gene; V was cut back by 6 bases and J by 5 bases. The CDR3 sequence is 15 residues long. Germline-derived CDR1 and CDR2 are SGHAT and FQDESV (reference sequence). The DNA of the CDR3 is TGTGCCAGCAGTCGAAGCGGGAGGGTAACCGGGGAGCTGTTTTTT. It yields the protein CASSRSGRVTGELFF. The entire variable domain, with the rest obtained from reference TRBV11-1 and TRBJ2-2, is as follows: EAEVAQSPRYKITEKSQAVAFWCDPISGHATLYWYRQILGQGPELLVQFQDESVVDDSQLPKDRFSAERLKGVDSTLKIQPAELGDSAMYLCASSRSGRVTGELFFGEGSRLTVL.

The rearrangement uses TRBV3-1 (or the pseudogene TRBV3-2) and TRBJ1-4; D is unclear. The CDR3 has 14 residues. Trimming shortened V by 1 base and J by 1 base, and 4 bases separated the two germline ends. Germline assignment: CDR1 LGHDT and CDR2 YNNKEL (reference sequence). CDR3 sequence: CASSQGQTNEKLFF. Written as DNA, the CDR3 is TGTGCCAGCAGCCAAGGACAAACTAATGAAAAACTGTTTTTT.

This sequence joins TRBV29-1 and TRBJ2-3; possibly TRBD1 or TRBD2 for D (5 bases each). Germline lookup yields CDR1 SQVTM and CDR2 ANQGSEA. V lost 7 bases and J lost 11, with 19 bases in between. This CDR3 contains 12 residues. The CDR3 region is CSAPSTGAGQYF. CDR3 nucleotides: TGCAGCGCCCCCTCTACCGGGGCGGGGCAGTATTTT.

V is TRBV7-2 and J is TRBJ2-5, with TRBD2 identical over 12 bases. Germline V lookup: CDR1 SGHTA, CDR2 FQGNSA. The CDR3 contains 15 residues. V dropped 5 bases and J dropped 1; count of bases not matched to a gene: 2. Written as DNA, the CDR3 is TGTGCCAGCAGCCGGACTAGCGGGATCCAAGAGACCCAGTACTTC. Its translation: CASSRTSGIQETQYF.

The chain uses TRBV7-9 and TRBJ2-1; TRBD2 matches at 14 bases. The CDR3 has 18 amino acids. The J segment lost 4 bases and the V segment lost 1 base, leaving 6 bases of the junction unmatched. The germline CDR1 and CDR2 sequences are SEHNR and FQNEAQ (reference sequence). The CDR3 region is CASSLELGLAGVYNEQFF. The CDR3 DNA reads as TGTGCCAGCAGCTTAGAGCTGGGACTAGCGGGAGTTTACAATGAGCAGTTCTTC.

The chain combines TRBV3-1 (or the pseudogene TRBV3-2) with TRBJ1-4, with D uncertain. CDR1 LGHDT and CDR2 YNNKEL come from the germline V gene (reference sequence). Trimming left V 3 bases short and J 3 bases short, with 14 bases between. The length of the CDR3 is 16 residues. Here the CDR3 DNA reads TGTGCCAGCAGCCAGTCTTTCGTTTTGGCTAATGAAAAACTGTTTTTT. Translated: CASSQSFVLANEKLFF.

The CDR3, as DNA: TGTGCCAGCGGGGGCGTGGGAGGCTACACCTTC. Amino acid sequence: CASGGVGGYTF. This rearrangement joins TRBV7-9 to TRBJ1-2, with D possibly matching TRBD1 (6 bases). The CDR3 is made up of 11 amino acids. The germline CDR1 and CDR2 sequences are SEHNR and FQNEAQ (reference sequence). Deletions cut 8 bases from V and 8 bases from J, with 12 bases between.

This clone was seen only a few times. This chain uses TRBV6-5 with TRBJ1-1; D is undetermined. V was pared by 2 bases and J by 2 bases, with 6 bases between. The CDR3 is 13 amino acids. Germline values: CDR1 MNHEY, CDR2 SVGAGI. CDR3 sequence (DNA): TGTGCCAGCAGTTACGGACCAAACACTGAAGCTTTCTTT. Translated, it gives CASSYGPNTEAFF.

This chain joins TRBV18 and TRBJ2-7, with D hard to call. With 0 bases removed from V and 4 bases from J, the gap between germline ends came to 10 bases. The CDR3 is 14 amino acids. CDR1 is KGHSH, CDR2 LQKENI, per germline. The CDR3 protein is CASSPPMTTYEQYF. Written as DNA, the CDR3 is TGTGCCAGCTCACCACCGATGACCACATACGAGCAGTACTTC.

This chain connects TRBV7-9 to TRBJ2-2; TRBD1 matches 7 bases. Germline V lookup: CDR1 SEHNR, CDR2 FQNEAQ (reference sequence). V trimming: 1 base; J trimming: 7 bases; junction bases outside the gene matches: 9. The CDR3 length is 16 residues. CDR3 amino acids: CASSLGAQGSSGELFF. CDR3 bases: TGTGCCAGCAGCTTAGGGGCACAGGGGAGCAGCGGGGAGCTGTTTTTT.

This clone was picked up one time. The chain combines TRBV28 with TRBJ2-7; the D gene is possibly TRBD2 (5 bases). Trimming removed 1 base from V and 0 bases from J, with 13 bases in between. This CDR3 has 16 amino acids. Germline loops: CDR1 MDHEN, CDR2 SYDVKM. The CDR3 sequence is CASSLFGLELSYEQYF. The CDR3 DNA reads TGTGCCAGCAGTTTATTCGGACTTGAACTCTCCTACGAGCAGTACTTC.

J is TRBJ1-5 and V is TRBV27; no firm D call. The CDR3 contains 16 residues. The ends were cut back, 5 bases at V and 7 bases at J, with 21 bases in the middle. Germline-derived CDR1 and CDR2 are MNHEY and SMNVEV (reference sequence). The CDR3 nucleotides are TGTGCCAGCAGTCCCGGCGGGCAGGTCGGGTTCCAGCCCCAGCATTTT. It is translated as CASSPGGQVGFQPQHF.

This clone was detected only a few times. The chain has TRBV11-3 and TRBJ2-2; 7 positions agree with TRBD2. J lost 4 bases, V lost 4 bases, and 9 bases had no gene match. The CDR3 is 16 residues long. Germline V gene sequence: CDR1 SGHNT, CDR2 YENEEA. The DNA for the CDR3 is TGTGCCAGCAGCTCCCCACGACTAGCAACCACCGGGGAGCTGTTTTTT. Amino acid sequence: CASSSPRLATTGELFF.

The chain has TRBV3-1 (or the pseudogene TRBV3-2) and TRBJ2-5, with D perhaps assigned TRBD1 or TRBD2 (7 bases each). The CDR3 consists of 15 residues. The germline V gene encodes CDR1 LGHDT and CDR2 YNNKEL (reference sequence). The V and J ends lost 6 bases and 3 bases respectively, with 17 bases between them. CDR3 amino acids: CASRARGGFKETQYF. Here the CDR3 DNA reads TGTGCCAGCAGAGCCAGGGGGGGCTTCAAAGAGACCCAGTACTTC.

The chain uses TRBV18 and TRBJ1-1; tentatively, D is TRBD1 (5 bases). Germline assignment: CDR1 KGHSH and CDR2 LQKENI. V lost 4 bases to trimming and J lost 4 bases, with 16 bases between them. This CDR3 has 15 amino acids. CDR3 residues: CASSQQEGWVTEAFF. The CDR3 bases are TGTGCCAGCTCACAACAGGAGGGTTGGGTCACTGAAGCTTTCTTT.